Described below is a single TCR beta chain sequence and its context. The sample originates from a study of blood T cell repertoires in COVID-19. Looking at the study overall: COVID-19 samples, acute and convalescent, were from the United States, Italy and Spain. PBMCs, B-cell-depleted T cells, or T cells provided the cDNA or gDNA that made up the material.

Germline loops: CDR1 MNHEY, CDR2 SVGAGI. V lost 4 bases to trimming and J lost 0 bases, with 9 bases between them. This CDR3 is 15 amino acids long. How the authors handled the data: Reference gene primer amplification gave nucleated cell count estimates. Only in-frame clones appear in the TCRdb table, and some are missing; sequencing was by immunoSEQ multiplex PCR. V and J calls and clone size come straight from that table; D and trimming were deduced from the DNA. Found here are 50,000 to 70,000 clones, 84% of them singletons; the top ten hold around a sixth. The specimen was peripheral blood. The receptor was isolated from a man between 65 and 79 years old with active COVID-19. J is TRBJ1-4 and V is TRBV6-5; TRBD1 might be the D (6 bases). CDR3 amino acids: CASSSYRATNEKLFF. CDR3 bases: TGTGCCAGCAGTTCGTACAGGGCAACTAATGAAAAACTGTTTTTT.